Reported below is one T cell receptor (beta chain). Sequencing used immunoSEQ multiplex PCR; TCRdb keeps in-frame clones, though not all of them. The data show fewer than 250,000 clones, around nine tenths seen once. The CDR3 totals 13 residues. Germline V gene sequence: CDR1 MNHNS, CDR2 SASEGT. The V gene lost 0 bases and the J gene lost 8 bases, with 10 bases spanning the gap. This sample was included in a study of blood T cell repertoires in COVID-19. This sequence joins TRBV6-1 and TRBJ1-2; D perhaps matches TRBD1 (5 bases). This receptor was taken from a woman in her twenties or thirties who had been exposed to COVID-19. The material sequenced was PBMCs or T cells enriched from blood (not recorded which). This CDR3 is CASSEAAGGGYTF. The CDR3 DNA reads TGTGCCAGCAGTGAAGCAGCCGGGGGAGGCTACACCTTC.